This TCR beta chain was captured by sequencing in a study of OX40 agonist ivuxolimab in advanced cancers. This table comes from immunoSEQ multiplex PCR, and its TCRdb copy is limited to in-frame clones, with some not included. This sample has 60,000 or so clones, with 94% found just once. The CDR3 sequence is 18 residues long. Germline CDR1 is LGHNA and CDR2 is YSLEER. V dropped 0 bases and J dropped 5; count of bases not matched to a gene: 14. This sequence was found in an adult with an advanced solid tumor such as melanoma, head and neck, liver or kidney cancer. The chain is built from TRBV4-3 and TRBJ2-7; 9 nucleotides agree with TRBD1. Sequencing used CD4+ or CD8+ T cells sorted from blood, obtained in a trial of the OX40 agonist ivuxolimab. CDR3 loop: CASSQDSRGTGPTHEQYF. CDR3 DNA: TGCGCCAGCAGCCAAGATTCCCGCGGGACAGGGCCCACCCACGAGCAGTACTTC.